This T cell receptor beta chain stems from a study of shared clonotypes between healthy human individuals. CD4+ cells yielded CD45RA+ naive and CD45RA-negative memory subsets. TCRdb's table, derived via immunoSEQ multiplex PCR, lists solely in-frame clones and lacks some. The sample contains a few hundred thousand clones, 73% of which appear only once. This CDR3 has 15 amino acids. CDR1 and CDR2 (germline): WSHSY, SAAADI. With 2 bases clipped from V and 3 bases from J, the junction kept 4 bases outside the gene matches. Sample: memory CD4+ T cells sorted from blood. Subset of the sample: CD45RA-negative fraction. This receptor was taken from a man aged 25-45 years in good health. This rearrangement joins TRBV10-2 to TRBJ1-1; 9 bases are a match to TRBD1. The CDR3: CASSEQTGGHTEAFF. The CDR3 DNA sequence: TGCGCCAGCAGTGAGCAGACAGGGGGACACACTGAAGCTTTCTTT.